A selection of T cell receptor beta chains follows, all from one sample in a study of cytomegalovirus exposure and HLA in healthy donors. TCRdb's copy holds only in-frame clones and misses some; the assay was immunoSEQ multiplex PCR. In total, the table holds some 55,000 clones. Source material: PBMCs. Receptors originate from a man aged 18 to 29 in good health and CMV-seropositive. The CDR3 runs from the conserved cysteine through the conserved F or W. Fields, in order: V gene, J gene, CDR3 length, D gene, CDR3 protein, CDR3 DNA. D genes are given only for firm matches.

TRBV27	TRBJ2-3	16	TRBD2	CASSFVAGAPQGTQYF	TGTGCCAGCAGTTTTGTAGCGGGAGCCCCCCAGGGTACGCAGTATTTT
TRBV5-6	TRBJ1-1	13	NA	CASSHITNTEAFF	TGTGCCAGCAGCCACATTACGAACACTGAAGCTTTCTTT
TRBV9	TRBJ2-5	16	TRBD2	CASSVGASGSEETQYF	TGTGCCAGCAGCGTAGGGGCTAGCGGGAGTGAAGAGACCCAGTACTTC
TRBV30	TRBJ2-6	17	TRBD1	CAWKKGTGGAGANVLTF	TGTGCCTGGAAAAAGGGGACAGGCGGGGCTGGGGCCAACGTCCTGACTTTC
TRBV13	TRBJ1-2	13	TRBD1	CASSEGQDYGYTF	TGTGCCAGCAGCGAGGGACAGGACTATGGCTACACCTTC
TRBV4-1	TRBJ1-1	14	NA	CASSQQTVNTEAFF	TGCGCCAGCAGCCAGCAGACAGTGAACACTGAAGCTTTCTTT
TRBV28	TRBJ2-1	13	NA	CASSLHSYNEQFF	TGTGCCAGCAGTTTACACTCCTACAATGAGCAGTTCTTC
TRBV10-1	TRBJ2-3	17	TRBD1	CASSVLTGPTSTDTQYF	TGCGCCAGCAGTGTGCTGACAGGGCCCACTAGCACAGATACGCAGTATTTT
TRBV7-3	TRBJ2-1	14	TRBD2	CASRPGLAENEQFF	TGTGCCAGCAGGCCGGGACTAGCGGAAAATGAGCAGTTCTTC
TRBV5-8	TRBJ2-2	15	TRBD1	CASSPWTGAPGELFF	TGTGCCAGCAGCCCCTGGACAGGGGCCCCCGGGGAGCTGTTTTTT
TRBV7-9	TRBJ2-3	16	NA	CASSPRLSASTDTQYF	TGTGCCAGCAGCCCACGACTATCGGCTAGCACAGATACGCAGTATTTT
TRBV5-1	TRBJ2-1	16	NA	CASSLDPRGADNEQFF	TGCGCCAGCAGCTTGGACCCGCGCGGGGCCGACAATGAGCAGTTCTTC
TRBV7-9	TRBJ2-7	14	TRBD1	CASSSRDRTYEQYF	TGTGCCAGCAGCTCCCGGGACAGGACCTACGAGCAGTACTTC
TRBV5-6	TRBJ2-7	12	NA	CASSLSVYEQYF	TGTGCCAGCAGCTTGTCAGTTTACGAGCAGTACTTC
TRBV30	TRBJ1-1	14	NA	CAYNRALMNTEAFF	TGTGCCTATAACAGGGCACTCATGAACACTGAAGCTTTCTTT
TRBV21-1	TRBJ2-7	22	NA	CASSKEGAGAGVKTKFLRKQYF	TGTGCCAGCAGCAAAGAAGGGGCTGGGGCAGGGGTCAAGACTAAATTCCTACGTAAGCAGTACTTC
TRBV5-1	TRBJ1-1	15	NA	CASSLNGHMNTEAFF	TGCGCCAGCAGCTTGAATGGGCACATGAACACTGAAGCTTTCTTT
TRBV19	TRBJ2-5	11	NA	CASGEQETQYF	TGTGCCAGTGGGGAGCAAGAGACCCAGTACTTC
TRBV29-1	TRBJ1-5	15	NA	CSVALQGDSNQPQHF	TGCAGCGTTGCACTACAGGGTGATAGCAATCAGCCCCAGCATTTT
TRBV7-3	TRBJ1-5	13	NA	CASSLFQNQPQHF	TGTGCCAGCAGCTTATTCCAGAATCAGCCCCAGCATTTT
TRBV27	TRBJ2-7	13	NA	CASSFRAQDRYHF	TGTGCCAGCAGTTTCAGGGCCCAGGATAGGTACCACTTC
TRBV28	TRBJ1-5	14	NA	CASSFVQGNQPQHF	TGTGCCAGCAGTTTTGTACAGGGCAATCAGCCCCAGCATTTT
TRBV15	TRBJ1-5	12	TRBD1	CATGQGIQPQHF	TGTGCCACCGGACAGGGGATTCAGCCCCAGCATTTT
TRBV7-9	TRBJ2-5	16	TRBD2	CASSPSGLAGWKTQYF	TGTGCCAGCAGCCCCTCCGGGCTAGCGGGATGGAAGACCCAGTACTTC
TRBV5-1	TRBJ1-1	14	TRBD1	CATGTVDMNTEAFF	TGCGCCACGGGGACAGTAGATATGAACACTGAAGCTTTCTTT
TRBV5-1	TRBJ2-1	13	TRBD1	CASSFQGADEQFF	TGCGCCAGCAGCTTTCAGGGGGCCGATGAGCAGTTCTTC
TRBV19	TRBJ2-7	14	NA	CASSIGANSYEQYF	TGTGCCAGTAGTATAGGGGCAAATTCCTACGAGCAGTACTTC
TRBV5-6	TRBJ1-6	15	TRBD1	CASSFSGTGSAPLHF	TGTGCCAGCAGCTTTTCCGGGACAGGGTCTGCACCCCTCCACTTT
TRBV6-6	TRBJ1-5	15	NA	CASSYIAGNNQPQHF	TGTGCCAGCAGTTATATCGCCGGTAACAATCAGCCCCAGCATTTT
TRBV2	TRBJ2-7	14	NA	CASSESPGVYEQYF	TGTGCCAGCAGTGAGTCACCCGGGGTCTACGAGCAGTACTTC
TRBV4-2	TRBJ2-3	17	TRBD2	CASSHLSTSKDTDTQYF	TGTGCCAGCAGCCACCTCTCGACTAGCAAAGACACAGATACGCAGTATTTT
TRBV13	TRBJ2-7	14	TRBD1	CASTSGTGAYEQYF	TGTGCCAGCACCTCCGGGACAGGGGCCTACGAGCAGTACTTC
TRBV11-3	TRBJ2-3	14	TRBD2	CASSSVAGADTQYF	TGTGCCAGCAGCTCCGTAGCGGGAGCAGATACGCAGTATTTT
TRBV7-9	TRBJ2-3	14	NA	CASSSMVGTDTQYF	TGTGCCAGCAGCTCCATGGTCGGGACAGATACGCAGTATTTT
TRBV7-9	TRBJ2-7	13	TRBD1	CASRLAGGSEQYF	TGTGCCAGCAGACTAGCAGGGGGCTCCGAGCAGTACTTC
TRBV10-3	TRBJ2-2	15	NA	CAISDPSRGGGELFF	TGTGCCATCAGTGACCCCTCGAGGGGGGGCGGGGAGCTGTTTTTT
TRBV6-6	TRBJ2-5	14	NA	CASSYDRPQETQYF	TGTGCCAGCAGTTACGACAGGCCCCAAGAGACCCAGTACTTC
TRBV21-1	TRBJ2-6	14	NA	CASSHPGRANVLTF	TGTGCCAGCAGCCATCCCGGGAGGGCCAACGTCCTGACTTTC
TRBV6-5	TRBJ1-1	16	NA	CASSYIAGTFNTEAFF	TGTGCCAGCAGTTATATAGCCGGGACATTTAACACTGAAGCTTTCTTT
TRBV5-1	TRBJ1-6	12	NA	CASSSGNSPLHF	TGCGCCAGCAGCTCGGGGAATTCACCCCTCCACTTT
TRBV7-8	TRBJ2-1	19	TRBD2	CASSLAHRLADDSYNEQFF	TGTGCCAGCAGCTTAGCGCACAGGCTAGCGGACGACTCCTACAATGAGCAGTTCTTC
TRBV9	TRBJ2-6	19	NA	CASSVGQAAVFSGANVLTF	TGTGCCAGCAGCGTAGGACAGGCCGCCGTCTTCTCTGGGGCCAACGTCCTGACTTTC
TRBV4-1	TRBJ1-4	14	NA	CASSQDEAGLKLFF	TGCGCCAGCAGCCAAGATGAAGCAGGGCTGAAACTGTTTTTT
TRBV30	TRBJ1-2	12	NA	CAWSNSNYGYTF	TGTGCCTGGAGTAACAGCAACTATGGCTACACCTTC
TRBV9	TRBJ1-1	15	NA	CASSVVVGGVGEAFF	TGTGCCAGCAGCGTAGTAGTGGGGGGGGTTGGTGAAGCTTTCTTT
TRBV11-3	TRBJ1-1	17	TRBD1	CASSLGSTTGGGSEAFF	TGTGCCAGCAGCTTAGGGTCAACGACAGGGGGCGGATCTGAAGCTTTCTTT
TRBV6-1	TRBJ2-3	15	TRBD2	CASSELAGYTDTQYF	TGTGCCAGCAGTGAACTAGCGGGCTACACAGATACGCAGTATTTT
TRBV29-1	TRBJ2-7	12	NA	CSATEGVYEQYF	TGCAGCGCAACTGAGGGGGTGTACGAGCAGTACTTC
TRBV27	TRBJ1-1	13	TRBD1	CASSRQGDTEAFF	TGTGCCAGCAGCCGACAGGGGGACACTGAAGCTTTCTTT
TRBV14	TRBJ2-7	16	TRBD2	CASSPGLAGGPYEQYF	TGTGCCAGCAGCCCGGGACTAGCGGGAGGGCCCTACGAGCAGTACTTC
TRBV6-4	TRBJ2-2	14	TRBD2	CASSVSGSTGELFF	TGTGCCAGCAGTGTTAGCGGGAGCACCGGGGAGCTGTTTTTT
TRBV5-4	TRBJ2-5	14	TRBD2	CAVRTSVISETQYF	TGTGCCGTAAGGACTAGCGTCATTTCGGAGACCCAGTACTTC